The next 16 T cell receptor beta chains were all read from a single sample in a study of blood T cell repertoires in COVID-19. Sequencing was performed with immunoSEQ multiplex PCR; in TCRdb, only in-frame clones are kept and a portion is missing. The sample consists of hundreds of thousands of clones, 88% of them appearing once. The specimen sequenced was peripheral blood. The receptors shown here come from a woman aged 30 to 39 with COVID-19, enrolled during active disease.

This clone was found a few times. The chain joins TRBV10-3 to TRBJ1-6; the D gene is possibly TRBD1 (5 bases). The germline V and J ends were trimmed by 6 bases and 10 bases, with 10 bases remaining between them. Germline lookup yields CDR1 ENHRY and CDR2 SYGVKD. The CDR3 is 12 residues long. The CDR3 bases are TGTGCCATCAGGACGGAGGGGTCACCCCTCCACTTT. Protein sequence: CAIRTEGSPLHF.

The V gene is TRBV4-2, the J gene TRBJ2-5; TRBD2 agrees at 7 bases. CDR1 LGHNA and CDR2 YNFKEQ come from the germline V gene. V shed 2 bases and J 5 bases; nucleotides not matched to a gene: 14. The CDR3 length is 17 residues. This CDR3 reads CASSQQGLGRGGETQYF. The CDR3 bases are TGTGCCAGCAGCCAACAAGGGTTAGGTAGGGGAGGGGAGACCCAGTACTTC.

The chain carries TRBV6-5 and TRBJ1-1, with no clear D. The CDR3 has 13 amino acids. Trimming stripped 9 bases from V and 0 bases from J, with 11 bases between. CDR1 is MNHEY and CDR2 is SVGAGI in the germline V gene. In nucleotides, the CDR3 is TGTGCCAGACCGTCTCGGGTGAACACTGAAGCTTTCTTT. As protein: CARPSRVNTEAFF.

V gene TRBV3-1 (or the pseudogene TRBV3-2) combines with J gene TRBJ2-3, with 13 bases fitting TRBD2. The CDR3 contains 18 residues. The junction had 10 bases not matched to a gene; V was cut back by 5 bases and J by 2 bases. CDR1 is LGHDT, CDR2 YNNKEL, per germline (reference sequence). The CDR3 DNA is TGTGCCAGCAGCGTTGGGACTAGCGGGGCGCCCTACACAGATACGCAGTATTTT. Protein product: CASSVGTSGAPYTDTQYF.

V usage is TRBV6-2 or TRBV6-3 and J usage is TRBJ2-5; 8 nucleotides align to TRBD2. Germline V gene data show CDR1 as MNHEY and CDR2 as SVGEGT. There are 15 residues in the CDR3. After removal of 4 bases from V and 2 bases from J, the junction contained 6 bases not matched to a gene. DNA for the CDR3: TGTGCCAGCAGTTCGACCAGCGGGGGTCAAGAGACCCAGTACTTC. Encoded protein: CASSSTSGGQETQYF.

This clone was seen a handful of times. The rearrangement links TRBV5-4 to TRBJ2-7, with D perhaps TRBD1 (6 bases). The V gene lost 0 bases and the J gene lost 3 bases, with 16 bases spanning the gap. Germline values: CDR1 SGHNT, CDR2 YYREEE (reference sequence). The CDR3 loop spans 16 amino acids. The CDR3 sequence: CASSLESPARGYEQYF. The CDR3 bases are TGTGCCAGCAGCTTGGAGTCCCCGGCCAGGGGCTACGAGCAGTACTTC.

V is TRBV5-5 and J is TRBJ1-5, with TRBD1 matching over 7 bases. The CDR3 sequence is 14 residues long. The germline gives CDR1 SGHKS, CDR2 YYEKEE (reference sequence). With 1 base clipped from V and 7 bases from J, the junction kept 5 bases outside the gene matches. The CDR3 spells CASSLFQGDQPQHF. In DNA form, the CDR3 reads TGTGCCAGCAGCTTGTTCCAGGGGGACCAGCCCCAGCATTTT.

V gene TRBV5-1 combines with J gene TRBJ1-3; no clear D. CDR1 is SGHRS and CDR2 is YFSETQ in the germline V gene. Trimming took 4 bases from V and 0 from J, leaving 14 bases between them. This CDR3 region has 16 residues. DNA for the CDR3: TGCGCCAGCAGCCCACAGCAAACCTCCTCTGGAAACACCATATATTTT. This codes for CASSPQQTSSGNTIYF.

The chain joins TRBV4-1 to TRBJ2-1; 8 bases fit TRBD2. Germline loops: CDR1 MGHRA, CDR2 YSYEKL. This CDR3 is built from 15 residues. Losses at the gene ends were 1 base for V and 2 bases for J; bases not matched to a gene: 1. The CDR3 is CASSQVGLAYNEQFF. As DNA, the CDR3 is TGCGCCAGCAGCCAAGTGGGACTAGCCTACAATGAGCAGTTCTTC.

The chain has TRBV10-1 and TRBJ2-6; D not certain. V was clipped by 3 bases and J by 0 bases, with 6 bases between them. CDR3 length: 15 residues. Germline V gene sequence: CDR1 WNHNN, CDR2 SYGVQD (reference sequence). The CDR3 loop is CASSDGYSGANVLTF. CDR3 in DNA: TGCGCCAGCAGTGACGGTTACTCTGGGGCCAACGTCCTGACTTTC.

The rearrangement joins TRBV7-8 to TRBJ1-4; D is uncertain. This CDR3 region has 15 residues. The V gene lost 0 bases and the J gene lost 0 bases, with 5 bases spanning the gap. Germline CDR1 SGHVS, CDR2 FQNEAQ. This CDR3 is CASSLARSTNEKLFF. The CDR3 nucleotides are TGTGCCAGCAGCTTAGCGCGGTCAACTAATGAAAAACTGTTTTTT.

The V and J genes are TRBV19 and TRBJ1-1; D might be TRBD1 (5 bases). Looked up from germline, CDR1 is LNHDA and CDR2 is SQIVND (reference sequence). The CDR3 sequence is 12 residues long. V was pared by 6 bases and J by 11 bases, with 16 bases between. CDR3 DNA: TGTGCCAGTAGGAATACAGGCGCCTTTGCTTTCTTT. The encoded protein is CASRNTGAFAFF.

This rearrangement joins TRBV5-4 to TRBJ1-1; no clear D. The CDR3 sequence is 13 residues long. The V end was cut by 1 base, the J end by 1 base, with 5 bases between. The germline V gene encodes CDR1 SGHNT and CDR2 YYREEE (reference sequence). CDR3 region: CASSLNKNTEAFF. The CDR3 region has the DNA TGTGCCAGCAGCTTGAACAAGAACACTGAAGCTTTCTTT.

The chain uses TRBV29-1 and TRBJ2-2; 8 positions match TRBD1. Germline V gives CDR1 SQVTM, CDR2 ANQGSEA. Trimming cost V 6 bases and J 5 bases; bases outside gene matches: 14. This CDR3 has 16 residues. CDR3 nucleotide sequence: TGCAGCGTCCTTGACAGGGGAGTGCGGAGTACCGGGGAGCTGTTTTTT. Encoded protein: CSVLDRGVRSTGELFF.

The chain has TRBV4-3 and TRBJ2-1; 10 nucleotides line up with TRBD2. J lost 8 bases, V lost 0 bases, and 10 bases had no gene match. The CDR3 has 17 residues. The germline CDR1 and CDR2 sequences are LGHNA and YSLEER. CDR3 amino acids: CASSQDHPAGGTYEQFF. Written as DNA, the CDR3 is TGCGCCAGCAGCCAAGATCATCCAGCGGGGGGGACATATGAGCAGTTCTTC.

The rearrangement uses TRBV19 and TRBJ1-1; D is perhaps TRBD1 (6 bases). This CDR3 has 12 residues. The germline gives CDR1 LNHDA, CDR2 SQIVND (reference sequence). Trimming took off 7 bases at V and 8 bases at J, with 14 bases between the two ends. CDR3 region: CASTKKGTEAFF. The CDR3 DNA is TGTGCCAGTACCAAGAAAGGGACAGAAGCTTTCTTT.